These T cell receptor beta chains were read from a single sample in a study of monozygotic twins with inflammatory bowel disease. TCRdb reprocessed the 5' RACE reads and stores each CDR3 protein as one record, lacking DNA. This sample lists about 380,000 distinct CDR3 sequences; its ten largest clones have about 2.5%. The specimen was blood. These receptors came from a human donor with ulcerative colitis or Crohn's disease, or a healthy co-twin of an affected twin (not recorded which). CDR3s include the opening cysteine and the closing phenylalanine or tryptophan.

>TRBV7-3|TRBJ2-5
CASSLMGTLQETQYF
>TRBV7-9|TRBJ1-2
CASSLTAGFGYTF
>TRBV3-1|TRBJ2-3
CASSQGQASTDTQYF
>TRBV30|TRBJ1-4
CANRDFPVEHNEKLFF
>TRBV7-8|TRBJ2-7
CASSTGLAGISYEQYF
>TRBV12-3/TRBV12-4|TRBJ2-7
CVSSPLPGPGLYEQYF
>TRBV29-1|TRBJ2-5
CSVDKGRETQYF
>TRBV11-2|TRBJ2-5
CASSLNGGDQYF
>TRBV6-5|TRBJ2-1
CASSYDSNNEQFF
>TRBV6-2/TRBV6-3|TRBJ1-5
CASKKELSNQPQHF
>TRBV12-3/TRBV12-4|TRBJ2-1
CASSFRTSGYNEQFF